The sequence of this T cell receptor beta chain was determined in a study of technical replicates of blood from a handful of donors. Germline CDR1 SGHVS, CDR2 FQNEAQ. V was clipped by 4 bases and J by 3 bases, with 17 bases between them. The CDR3 runs to 16 residues. Generated by immunoSEQ multiplex PCR, the TCRdb table keeps only in-frame clones and is missing some. The sample lists over 85,000 clones, about 96% occurring once. The source material was T cells isolated from PBMCs. The V and J genes are TRBV7-8 and TRBJ2-3; the D gene is possibly TRBD2 (6 bases). The receptor comes from a human donor in good health. The CDR3 DNA follows: TGTGCCAGCAGCTCTTCCGGGACGGGAGCGACAGATACGCAGTATTTT. Translated: CASSSSGTGATDTQYF.